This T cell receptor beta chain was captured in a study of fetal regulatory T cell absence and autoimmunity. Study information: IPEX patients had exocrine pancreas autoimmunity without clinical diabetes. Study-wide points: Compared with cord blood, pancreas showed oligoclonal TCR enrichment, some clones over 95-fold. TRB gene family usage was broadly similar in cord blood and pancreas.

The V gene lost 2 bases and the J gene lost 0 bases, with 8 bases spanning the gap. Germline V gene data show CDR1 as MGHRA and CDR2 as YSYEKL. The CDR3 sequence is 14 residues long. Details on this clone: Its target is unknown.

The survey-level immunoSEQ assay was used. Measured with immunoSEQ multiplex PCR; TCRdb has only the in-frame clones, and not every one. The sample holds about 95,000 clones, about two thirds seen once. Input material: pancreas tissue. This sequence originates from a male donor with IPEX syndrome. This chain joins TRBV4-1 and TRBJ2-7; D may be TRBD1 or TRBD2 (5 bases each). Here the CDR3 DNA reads TGCGCCAGCAGCCAAAGGGACGGCTCCTACGAGCAGTACTTC. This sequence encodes CASSQRDGSYEQYF.